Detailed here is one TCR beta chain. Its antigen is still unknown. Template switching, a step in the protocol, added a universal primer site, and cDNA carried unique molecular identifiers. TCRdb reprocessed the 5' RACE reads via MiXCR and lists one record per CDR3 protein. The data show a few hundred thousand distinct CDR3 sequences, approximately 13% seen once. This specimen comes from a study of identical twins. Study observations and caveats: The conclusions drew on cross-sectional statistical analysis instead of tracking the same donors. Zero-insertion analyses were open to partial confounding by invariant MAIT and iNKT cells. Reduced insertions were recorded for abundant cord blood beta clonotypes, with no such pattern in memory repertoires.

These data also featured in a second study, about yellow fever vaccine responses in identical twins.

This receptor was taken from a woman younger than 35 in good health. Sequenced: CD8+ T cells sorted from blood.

The CDR3 reads CASSLTQTDTQYF. DNA of the CDR3: TGTGCCAGCAGTTTAACTCAGACAGATACGCAGTATTTT. This chain links TRBV27 with TRBJ2-3; D ambiguous. The germline CDR1 and CDR2 sequences are MNHEY and SMNVEV (reference sequence). V was clipped by 2 bases and J by 3 bases, with 6 bases between them. The CDR3 totals 13 residues.